These 32 T cell receptor beta chains originate from one sample sequenced in a study of T cells in tuberculosis. Sequenced by immunoSEQ multiplex PCR; TCRdb stores in-frame clones only, minus some. The sample lists 30,000 to 35,000 clones, approximately 90% occurring once. Documented time point: new active TB diagnosis, blood taken before or within 7 days of starting treatment. Sequenced here: PBMCs, sampled at tuberculosis diagnosis. These receptors originate from an adult with tuberculosis. Some clones in this sample may be carry-over from other donors' samples.

The CDR3 loop reads CASSQTRDSKSYGYTF. The CDR3 DNA is TGTGCCAGCAGCCAAACCCGGGACAGCAAATCCTATGGCTACACCTTC. V and J are TRBV14 and TRBJ1-2, with 7 positions matching TRBD1. Germline-derived CDR1 and CDR2 are SGHDN and FVKESK. This CDR3 is built from 16 residues. The V segment lost 2 bases and the J segment 4 bases; nucleotides outside the gene matches: 10. The full variable domain, rest sourced from reference TRBV14 and TRBJ1-2, is EAGVTQFPSHSVIEKGQTVTLRCDPISGHDNLYWYRRVMGKEIKFLLHFVKESKQDESGMPNNRFLAERTGGTYSTLKVQPAELEDSGVYFCASSQTRDSKSYGYTFGSGTRLTVV.

The table lists this clone with a few counts. The J gene is TRBJ1-2, the V gene TRBV5-1, with a possible D match to TRBD1 (6 bases). Looked up from germline, CDR1 is SGHRS and CDR2 is YFSETQ. The V end was cut by 4 bases, the J end by 6 bases, with 16 bases between. The CDR3 totals 14 residues. The CDR3 sequence: CASSRLQGSHGYTF. The CDR3 bases are TGCGCCAGCAGCCGATTACAGGGATCTCATGGCTACACCTTC.

The chain combines TRBV6-1 with TRBJ1-1; 8 bases are shared with TRBD1. Unmatched junction bases numbered 2, after V lost 4 bases and J lost 1 base. In germline, CDR1 is MNHNS, CDR2 SASEGT. CDR3 length: 14 residues. The CDR3 reads CASSAGQANTEAFF. CDR3 nucleotide sequence: TGTGCCAGCAGTGCGGGACAGGCGAACACTGAAGCTTTCTTT.

The chain recombines TRBV18 with TRBJ1-4; D gene ambiguous. V was clipped by 1 base and J by 0 bases, with 6 bases between them. CDR1 is KGHSH, CDR2 LQKENI, per germline. CDR3 length: 15 amino acids. CDR3 DNA sequence: TGTGCCAGCTCACCACGGGCAGCAACTAATGAAAAACTGTTTTTT. Protein product: CASSPRAATNEKLFF.

V gene TRBV11-2 combines with J gene TRBJ1-4, with 10 bases matching TRBD1. The CDR3 sequence is 14 residues long. V shed 4 bases, J shed 10 bases, and the junction held 6 bases outside the gene matches. Germline V gene data show CDR1 as SGHAT and CDR2 as FQNNGV. CDR3 coding DNA: TGTGCCAGCAGCTCCGGACAGGGGGTAGGAAAACTGTTTTTT. Translating gives CASSSGQGVGKLFF. The full variable domain, in which reference TRBV11-2 and TRBJ1-4 provide the parts outside the CDR3, is EAGVAQSPRYKIIEKRQSVAFWCNPISGHATLYWYQQILGQGPKLLIQFQNNGVVDDSQLPKDRFSAERLKGVDSTLKIQPAKLEDSAVYLCASSSGQGVGKLFFGSGTQLSVL.

The V call is TRBV6-4, the J call TRBJ2-2; tentatively, D is TRBD2 (7 bases). The germline gives CDR1 MRHNA, CDR2 SNTAGT. With 5 bases removed from V and 3 bases from J, the gap between germline ends came to 13 bases. The CDR3 is 15 amino acids. Here the CDR3 reads CASSTTGRDTGELFF. The CDR3 DNA reads as TGTGCCAGCAGTACCACAGGGAGGGACACCGGGGAGCTGTTTTTT.

The chain carries TRBV7-9 and TRBJ1-2; 8 bases line up with TRBD1. The CDR3 totals 15 residues. With V trimmed by 4 bases and J by 4 bases, 8 bases remained unmatched. Germline V lookup: CDR1 SEHNR, CDR2 FQNEAQ (reference sequence). The CDR3 nucleotides read TGTGCCAGCAGCTCCAGGGGGCGCCGGGTCTATGGCTACACCTTC. Encoded protein: CASSSRGRRVYGYTF.

The chain recombines TRBV7-2 with TRBJ1-3; 8 bases map to TRBD1. V shed 5 bases, J shed 0 bases, and the junction held 15 bases outside the gene matches. Germline assignment: CDR1 SGHTA and CDR2 FQGNSA. The CDR3 contains 19 residues. The CDR3 DNA is TGTGCCAGCAGCCCTCACCCGGACAGGGCTGGGAGCTCTGGAAACACCATATATTTT. It translates to CASSPHPDRAGSSGNTIYF.

The J gene is TRBJ2-1, the V gene TRBV5-6, with a possible D match to TRBD1 (6 bases). Germline CDR1 reads SGHDT; CDR2 reads YYEEEE. V dropped 1 base and J dropped 4 bases, with 12 bases sitting between them. This CDR3 region has 15 residues. CDR3 coding DNA: TGTGCCAGCAGCTTGTTCAGGGGAATATACAATGAGCAGTTCTTC. Its protein product is CASSLFRGIYNEQFF. Drawing the rest from reference TRBV5-6 and TRBJ2-1, the complete variable domain is DAGVTQSPTHLIKTRGQQVTLRCSPKSGHDTVSWYQQALGQGPQFIFQYYEEEERQRGNFPDRFSGHQFPNYSSELNVNALLLGDSALYLCASSLFRGIYNEQFFGPGTRLTVL.

The chain joins TRBV10-3 to TRBJ1-5; D uncertain. Germline V lookup: CDR1 ENHRY, CDR2 SYGVKD. This CDR3 region has 13 residues. With 5 bases removed from V and 5 bases from J, the gap between germline ends came to 10 bases. In DNA, the CDR3 is TGTGCCATCAGTCCCTCACAAGATCAGCCCCAGCATTTT. Its protein is CAISPSQDQPQHF.

The V gene is TRBV29-1, the J gene TRBJ1-1; no definite D call. This CDR3 contains 14 residues. Trimming shortened V by 2 bases and J by 5 bases, and 15 bases separated the two germline ends. Germline assignment: CDR1 SQVTM and CDR2 ANQGSEA. The CDR3 coding sequence is TGCAGCGTTGAATTGCGGCTAGGAAGAACTGAAGCTTTCTTT. It encodes CSVELRLGRTEAFF.

This clone has only one observation. The chain carries TRBV6-1 and TRBJ1-2, with 8 bases fitting TRBD1. The CDR3 covers 14 residues. Trimming removed 6 bases from V and 3 bases from J; junction bases left unmatched: 6. Per the germline V gene, CDR1 is MNHNS and CDR2 is SASEGT. In nucleotides, the CDR3 is TGTGCCAGCAGGCGGGCAGGGGGCCACTATGGCTACACCTTC. It codes for CASRRAGGHYGYTF.

V gene TRBV6-5 combines with J gene TRBJ1-1; D is unresolved. The CDR3 is made up of 14 amino acids. Germline lookup yields CDR1 MNHEY and CDR2 SVGAGI. Trimming left V 2 bases short and J 6 bases short, with 13 bases between. The CDR3: CASSYVGRLAEAFF. The CDR3 DNA is TGTGCCAGCAGTTACGTGGGGAGGCTCGCTGAAGCTTTCTTT.

V gene TRBV2 combines with J gene TRBJ1-1, with no clear D. The ends were cut back, 3 bases at V and 0 bases at J, with 5 bases in the middle. Germline lookup yields CDR1 SNHLY and CDR2 FYNNEI. CDR3 length equals 13 residues. The CDR3 loop reads CASSDNLNTEAFF. For the CDR3, the DNA is TGTGCCAGCAGTGATAACTTGAACACTGAAGCTTTCTTT.

CDR3 bases: TGTGCCATCAGTGCAGACCGGGACAGTTTTGAAGCTTTCTTT. Translation: CAISADRDSFEAFF. The chain uses TRBV10-3 and TRBJ1-1, with 7 bases identical to TRBD1. The V gene end was trimmed by 4 bases and the J gene end by 7 bases; junction bases not matched to a gene: 9. The CDR3 consists of 14 residues. CDR1 ENHRY and CDR2 SYGVKD come from the germline V gene.

The genes are TRBV7-8 and TRBJ1-5; D is undetermined. This CDR3 contains 14 residues. V was pared by 2 bases and J by 3 bases, with 8 bases between. Germline CDR1 is SGHVS and CDR2 is FQNEAQ. This CDR3 reads CASSLTALNQPQHF. The CDR3 nucleotides read TGTGCCAGCAGCTTAACAGCCCTCAATCAGCCCCAGCATTTT.

This sequence joins TRBV6-1 and TRBJ1-1; 8 bases match TRBD1. This CDR3 is 16 amino acids long. J lost 1 base, V lost 4 bases, and 8 bases had no gene match. Germline lookup yields CDR1 MNHNS and CDR2 SASEGT. The CDR3 is CASSGLHTGGNTEAFF. CDR3 sequence (DNA): TGTGCCAGCAGTGGTCTACATACAGGGGGGAACACTGAAGCTTTCTTT.

In this sample, this clone turned up a few times. The chain recombines TRBV2 with TRBJ1-5, with TRBD1 as a possible D gene (5 bases). The CDR3 is made up of 11 amino acids. V lost 3 bases and J 11 bases, leaving 8 bases between the germline ends. The germline V gene has CDR1 SNHLY and CDR2 FYNNEI. The CDR3 sequence is CASSDGGSQHF. The DNA for the CDR3 is TGTGCCAGCAGTGACGGGGGGTCCCAGCATTTT.

J is TRBJ1-2 and V is TRBV5-1, with 7 bases matching TRBD1. V lost 7 bases, J lost 2 bases, and 8 bases stayed unmatched. The CDR3 spans 14 residues. Germline loops: CDR1 SGHRS, CDR2 YFSETQ. The CDR3 DNA reads as TGCGCCAGCGCCCGATTACAGGGGAACTATGGCTACACCTTC. Translated, it gives CASARLQGNYGYTF.

This sequence joins TRBV9 and TRBJ1-1; a weak D match, TRBD1 (5 bases). The CDR3 has 14 amino acids. The V and J ends lost 4 bases and 0 bases respectively, with 10 bases between them. The germline gives CDR1 SGDLS, CDR2 YYNGEE. CDR3 residues: CASSLGHLNTEAFF. The CDR3 coding sequence is TGTGCCAGCAGCCTAGGACACCTGAACACTGAAGCTTTCTTT.

The V and J genes are TRBV18 and TRBJ1-2, with TRBD1 matching 10 bases. This CDR3 is 14 amino acids long. Losses at the gene ends were 5 bases for V and 6 bases for J; bases not matched to a gene: 6. The germline V gene encodes CDR1 KGHSH and CDR2 LQKENI. The DNA for the CDR3 is TGTGCCAGCTCATCGGGACAGGGGATGAATGGCTACACCTTC. Amino acid sequence: CASSSGQGMNGYTF.

The rearrangement uses TRBV5-4 and TRBJ1-4; 8 nucleotides match TRBD1. There are 15 residues in the CDR3. Germline V CDR1 and CDR2: SGHNT, YYREEE (reference sequence). The trim removed 3 bases at V and 6 bases at J, leaving 7 bases unmatched. The CDR3 sequence: CASSYRQGLDEKLFF. The CDR3 nucleotides read TGTGCCAGCAGCTACCGACAGGGGTTAGATGAAAAACTGTTTTTT. Variable domain in full (rest from reference TRBV5-4 and TRBJ1-4): ETGVTQSPTHLIKTRGQQVTLRCSSQSGHNTVSWYQQALGQGPQFIFQYYREEENGRGNFPPRFSGLQFPNYSSELNVNALELDDSALYLCASSYRQGLDEKLFFGSGTQLSVL.

J is TRBJ2-6 and V is TRBV4-2; D perhaps matches TRBD1 (5 bases). V was trimmed by 0 bases and J by 5 bases, leaving 17 bases between them. CDR1 is LGHNA and CDR2 is YNFKEQ in the germline V gene. CDR3 length equals 18 residues. The CDR3 nucleotides are TGTGCCAGCAGCCAAGACTCCCACAGGTTCCCTAGGGCCAACGTCCTGACTTTC. As protein: CASSQDSHRFPRANVLTF.

The chain combines TRBV6-5 with TRBJ2-6, with D perhaps matching TRBD2 (5 bases). There are 15 residues in the CDR3. The germline V gene has CDR1 MNHEY and CDR2 SVGAGI. V lost 2 bases and J lost 1, with 6 bases in between. The chain's CDR3 is CASSYGGSGANVLTF. CDR3 coding DNA: TGTGCCAGCAGTTACGGCGGGTCTGGGGCCAACGTCCTGACTTTC.

The gene calls are TRBV19 and TRBJ2-2, with D maybe TRBD1 (6 bases). Germline loops: CDR1 LNHDA, CDR2 SQIVND (reference sequence). There are 14 residues in the CDR3. The V gene lost 1 base and the J gene lost 5 bases, with 8 bases spanning the gap. The CDR3 here is CASSIGQGTGELFF. The CDR3 nucleotides read TGTGCCAGTAGTATAGGTCAGGGGACCGGGGAGCTGTTTTTT.

V gene TRBV18 combines with J gene TRBJ1-4; 7 bases match TRBD1. After removal of 3 bases from V and 7 bases from J, the junction contained 8 bases not matched to a gene. CDR1 KGHSH and CDR2 LQKENI come from the germline V gene. This CDR3 has 15 amino acids. The CDR3, as DNA: TGTGCCAGCTCACCCACCCAAGGGGGCGTTGAAAAACTGTTTTTT. Amino acid sequence: CASSPTQGGVEKLFF.

The chain carries TRBV7-6 and TRBJ2-1; 7 positions agree with TRBD2. V lost 4 bases, J lost 7 bases, and 4 bases stayed unmatched. This CDR3 has 13 amino acids. Germline V CDR1 and CDR2: SGHVS, FNYEAQ. The DNA of the CDR3 is TGTGCCAGCAGCTCCCTCGGGAGGAATGAGCAGTTCTTC. Amino acids: CASSSLGRNEQFF. Drawing the rest from reference TRBV7-6 and TRBJ2-1, the complete variable domain is GAGVSQSPRYKVTKRGQDVALRCDPISGHVSLYWYRQALGQGPEFLTYFNYEAQQDKSGLPNDRFSAERPEGSISTLTIQRTEQRDSAMYRCASSSLGRNEQFFGPGTRLTVL.

The rearrangement links TRBV10-3 to TRBJ2-7; the D gene is possibly TRBD1 (6 bases). Trimming took 2 bases from V and 2 from J, leaving 7 bases between them. CDR1 and CDR2 (germline): ENHRY, SYGVKD. CDR3 length: 13 amino acids. This CDR3 is CAISEAGAYEQYF. The CDR3 DNA follows: TGTGCCATCAGTGAGGCAGGGGCCTACGAGCAGTACTTC.

This clone appeared once. This chain joins TRBV7-3 and TRBJ2-3; a weak D match, TRBD2 (5 bases). The CDR3 has 15 amino acids. Germline V lookup: CDR1 SGHTA, CDR2 FQGTGA. The germline V and J ends were trimmed by 1 base and 0 bases, with 8 bases remaining between them. CDR3: CASSLRGSSTDTQYF. The CDR3 DNA is TGTGCCAGCAGCTTAAGAGGGTCAAGCACAGATACGCAGTATTTT.

This chain uses TRBV25-1 with TRBJ2-7; D is possibly TRBD2 (6 bases). The V and J ends lost 0 bases and 2 bases respectively, with 8 bases between them. The CDR3 is 14 residues long. CDR1 and CDR2 from the germline V gene are MGHDK and SYGVNS. CDR3 DNA sequence: TGTGCCAGCAGTGAATATGGGGGGACCTACGAGCAGTACTTC. This translates into CASSEYGGTYEQYF.

The chain uses TRBV29-1 and TRBJ2-5, with a possible D match to TRBD2 (6 bases). Germline V CDR1 and CDR2: SQVTM, ANQGSEA. Deletions cut 4 bases from V and 5 bases from J, with 17 bases between. This CDR3 region has 14 residues. CDR3 residues: CSVARGVSLETQYF. Here the CDR3 DNA reads TGCAGCGTTGCGCGCGGGGTATCTTTGGAGACCCAGTACTTC.

The genes are TRBV27 and TRBJ1-2, with D unclear. This CDR3 spans 15 amino acids. V was pared by 2 bases and J by 0 bases, with 10 bases between. The germline V gene has CDR1 MNHEY and CDR2 SMNVEV (reference sequence). The CDR3 spells CASSLGVNPNYGYTF. The CDR3 DNA sequence: TGTGCCAGCAGTTTAGGAGTAAATCCTAACTATGGCTACACCTTC.